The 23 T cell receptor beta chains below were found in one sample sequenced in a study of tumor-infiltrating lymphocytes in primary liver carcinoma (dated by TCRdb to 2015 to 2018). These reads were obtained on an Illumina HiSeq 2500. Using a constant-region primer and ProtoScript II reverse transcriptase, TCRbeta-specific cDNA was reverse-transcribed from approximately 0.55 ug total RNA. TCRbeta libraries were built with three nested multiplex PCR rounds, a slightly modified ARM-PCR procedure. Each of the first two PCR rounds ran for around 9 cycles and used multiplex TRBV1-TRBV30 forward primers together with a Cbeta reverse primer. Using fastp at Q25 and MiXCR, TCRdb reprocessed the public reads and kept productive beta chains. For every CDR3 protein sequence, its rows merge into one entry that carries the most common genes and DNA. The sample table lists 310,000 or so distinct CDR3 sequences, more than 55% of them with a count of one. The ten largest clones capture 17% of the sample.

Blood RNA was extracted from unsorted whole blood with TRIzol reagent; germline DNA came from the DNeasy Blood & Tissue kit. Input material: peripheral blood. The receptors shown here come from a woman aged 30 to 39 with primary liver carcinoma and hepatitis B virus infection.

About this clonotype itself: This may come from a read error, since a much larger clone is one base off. CDR3 protein: CASSRGFKQAYEQYF. CDR3 in DNA: TGCGCCAGCAGCCGGGGGTTCAAGCAGGCCTACGAGCAGTACTTC. This chain connects TRBV4-3 to TRBJ2-7; D is possibly TRBD1 or TRBD2 (5 bases each). Trimming cost V 4 bases and J 2 bases, with 15 bases left between them. This CDR3 region has 15 residues. Germline assignment: CDR1 LGHNA and CDR2 YSLEER.

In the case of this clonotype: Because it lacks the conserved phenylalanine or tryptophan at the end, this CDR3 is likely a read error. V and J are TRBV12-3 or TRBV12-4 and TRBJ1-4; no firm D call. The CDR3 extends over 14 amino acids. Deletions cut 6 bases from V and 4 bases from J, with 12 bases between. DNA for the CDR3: TGTGCCAGCAGCCCAGTTGGCCATAATGAAAAACTGTTTGTT. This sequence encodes CASSPVGHNEKLFV.

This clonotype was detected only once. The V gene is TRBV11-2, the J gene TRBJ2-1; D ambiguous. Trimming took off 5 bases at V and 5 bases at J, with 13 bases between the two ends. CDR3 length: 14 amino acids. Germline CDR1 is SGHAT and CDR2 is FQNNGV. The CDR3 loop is CASSPRTVNNEQFF. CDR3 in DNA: TGTGCCAGCAGCCCGAGGACGGTTAACAATGAGCAGTTCTTC. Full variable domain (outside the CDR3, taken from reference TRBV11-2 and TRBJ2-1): EAGVAQSPRYKIIEKRQSVAFWCNPISGHATLYWYQQILGQGPKLLIQFQNNGVVDDSQLPKDRFSAERLKGVDSTLKIQPAKLEDSAVYLCASSPRTVNNEQFFGPGTRLTVL.

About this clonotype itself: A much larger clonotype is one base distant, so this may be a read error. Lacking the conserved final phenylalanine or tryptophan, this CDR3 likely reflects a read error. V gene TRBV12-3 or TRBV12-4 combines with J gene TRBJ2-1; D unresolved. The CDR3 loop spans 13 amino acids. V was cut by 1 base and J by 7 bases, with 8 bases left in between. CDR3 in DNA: TGTGCCAGCAGTTTAGGGGTGGAGAATGAGCAGTTCCTC. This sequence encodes CASSLGVENEQFL.

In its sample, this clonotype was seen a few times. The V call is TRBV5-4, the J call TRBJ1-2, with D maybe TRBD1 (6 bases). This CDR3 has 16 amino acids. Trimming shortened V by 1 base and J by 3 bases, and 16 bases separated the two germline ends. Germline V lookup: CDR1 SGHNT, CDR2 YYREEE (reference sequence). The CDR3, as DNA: TGTGCCAGCAGCTTGATGTCGGCAGGGGTTTACTATGGCTACACCTTC. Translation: CASSLMSAGVYYGYTF.

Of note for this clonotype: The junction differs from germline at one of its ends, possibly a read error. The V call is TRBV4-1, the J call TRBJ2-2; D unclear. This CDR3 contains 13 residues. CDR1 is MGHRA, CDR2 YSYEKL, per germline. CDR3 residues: CTSSQDRYRELFF. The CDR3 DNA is TGCACCAGCAGCCAAGATCGGTACAGGGAGCTGTTTTTT.

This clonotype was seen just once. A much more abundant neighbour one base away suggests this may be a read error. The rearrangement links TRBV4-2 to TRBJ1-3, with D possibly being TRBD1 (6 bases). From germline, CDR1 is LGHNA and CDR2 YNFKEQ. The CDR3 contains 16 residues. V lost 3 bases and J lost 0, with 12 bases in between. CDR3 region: CASSHGRGHSGNTIYF. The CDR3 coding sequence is TGTGCCAGCAGCCATGGTAGGGGACACTCTGGAAACACCATATATTTT.

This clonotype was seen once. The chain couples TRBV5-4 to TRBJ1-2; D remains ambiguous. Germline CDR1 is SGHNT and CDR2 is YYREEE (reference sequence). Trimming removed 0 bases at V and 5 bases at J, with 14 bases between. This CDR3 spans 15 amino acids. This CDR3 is CASSLAGQSPYGYTF. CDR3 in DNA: TGTGCCAGCAGCTTGGCCGGGCAGAGTCCTTATGGCTACACCTTC.

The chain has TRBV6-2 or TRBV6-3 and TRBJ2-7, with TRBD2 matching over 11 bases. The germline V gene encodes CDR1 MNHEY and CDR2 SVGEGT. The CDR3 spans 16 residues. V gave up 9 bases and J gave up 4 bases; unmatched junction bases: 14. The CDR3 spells CASRSSDSGRAYEQYF. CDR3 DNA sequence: TGTGCCAGTAGAAGCTCGGATAGCGGGAGGGCTTACGAGCAGTACTTC.

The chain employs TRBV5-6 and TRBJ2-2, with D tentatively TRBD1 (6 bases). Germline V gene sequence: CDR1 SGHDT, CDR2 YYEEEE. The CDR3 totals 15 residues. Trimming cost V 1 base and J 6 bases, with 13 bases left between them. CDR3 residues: CASSLKTTGSGELFF. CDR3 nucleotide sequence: TGTGCCAGCAGCTTGAAGACTACAGGGTCCGGGGAGCTGTTTTTT.

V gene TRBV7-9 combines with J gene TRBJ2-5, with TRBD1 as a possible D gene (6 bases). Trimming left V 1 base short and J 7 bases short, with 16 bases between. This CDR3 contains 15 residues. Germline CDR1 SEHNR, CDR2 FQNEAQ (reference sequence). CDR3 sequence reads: CASSLDQGLYGTQYF. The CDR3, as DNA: TGTGCCAGCAGCTTAGACCAGGGGCTATATGGGACCCAGTACTTC.

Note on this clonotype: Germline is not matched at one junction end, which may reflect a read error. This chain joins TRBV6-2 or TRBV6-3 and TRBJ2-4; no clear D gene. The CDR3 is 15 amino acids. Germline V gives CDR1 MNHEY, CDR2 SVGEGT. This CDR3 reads CASSYSTERKNIQYF. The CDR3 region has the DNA TGTGCCAGTAGTTACTCTACAGAGAGGAAAAACATTCAGTACTTC.

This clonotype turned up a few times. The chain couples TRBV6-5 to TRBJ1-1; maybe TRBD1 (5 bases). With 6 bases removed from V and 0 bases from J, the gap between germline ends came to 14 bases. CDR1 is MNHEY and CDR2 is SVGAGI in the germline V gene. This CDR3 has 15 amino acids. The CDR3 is CASSAGFRMNTEAFF. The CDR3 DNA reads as TGTGCCAGCAGCGCAGGGTTTCGTATGAACACTGAAGCTTTCTTT.

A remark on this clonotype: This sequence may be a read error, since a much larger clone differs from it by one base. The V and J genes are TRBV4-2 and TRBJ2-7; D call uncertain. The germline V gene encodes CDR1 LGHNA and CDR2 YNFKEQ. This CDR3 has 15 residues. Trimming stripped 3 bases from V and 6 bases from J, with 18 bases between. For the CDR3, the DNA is TGTGCCAGCAGCCAGGACGGCAGCTATTACGCCGAGCAGTACTTC. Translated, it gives CASSQDGSYYAEQYF.

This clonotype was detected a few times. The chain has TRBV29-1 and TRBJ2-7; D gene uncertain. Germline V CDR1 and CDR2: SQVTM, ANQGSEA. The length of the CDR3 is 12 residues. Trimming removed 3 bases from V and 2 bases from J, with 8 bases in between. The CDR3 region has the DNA TGCAGCGTTGAGTCTAGTGCCTACGAGCAGTACTTC. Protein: CSVESSAYEQYF.

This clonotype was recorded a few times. CDR3 sequence: CASSLSLNQPQHF. For the CDR3, the DNA is TGTGCCAGCAGCTTATCCCTCAATCAGCCCCAGCATTTT. The chain uses TRBV7-9 and TRBJ1-5; D is ambiguous. Germline V gene sequence: CDR1 SEHNR, CDR2 FQNEAQ (reference sequence). The CDR3 consists of 13 residues. Trimming left V 2 bases short and J 3 bases short, with 5 bases between.

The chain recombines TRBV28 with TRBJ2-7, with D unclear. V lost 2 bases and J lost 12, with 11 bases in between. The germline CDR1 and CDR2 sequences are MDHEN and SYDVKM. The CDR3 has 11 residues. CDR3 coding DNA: TGTGCCAGCAGTTTAGGCGACCCGGTGTACTTC. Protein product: CASSLGDPVYF.

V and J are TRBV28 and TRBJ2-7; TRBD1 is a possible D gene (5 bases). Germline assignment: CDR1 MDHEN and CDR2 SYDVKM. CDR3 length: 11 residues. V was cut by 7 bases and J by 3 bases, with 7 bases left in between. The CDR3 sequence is CASNGHYEQYF. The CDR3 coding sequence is TGTGCCAGCAATGGACACTACGAGCAGTACTTC.

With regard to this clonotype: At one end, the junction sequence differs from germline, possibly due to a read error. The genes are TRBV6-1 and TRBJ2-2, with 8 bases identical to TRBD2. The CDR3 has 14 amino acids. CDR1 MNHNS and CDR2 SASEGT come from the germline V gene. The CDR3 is CASISRADSGKLFF. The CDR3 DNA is TGTGCCAGCATCTCCCGGGCAGATAGCGGGAAGCTGTTTTTT.

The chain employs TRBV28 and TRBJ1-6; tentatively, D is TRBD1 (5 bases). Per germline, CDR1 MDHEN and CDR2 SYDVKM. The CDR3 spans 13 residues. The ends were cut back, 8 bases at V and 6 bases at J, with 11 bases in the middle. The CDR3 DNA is TGTGCCAGCGGCACAGGACTTAATTCACCCCTCCACTTT. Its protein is CASGTGLNSPLHF. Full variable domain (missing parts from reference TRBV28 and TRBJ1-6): DVKVTQSSRYLVKRTGEKVFLECVQDMDHENMFWYRQDPGLGLRLIYFSYDVKMKEKGDIPEGYSVSREKKERFSLILESASTNQTSMYLCASGTGLNSPLHFGNGTRLTVT.

CDR3 sequence (DNA): TGTGCCAGCAACGGAGGGGGCAACTCCTACGAGCAGTACTTC. This sequence encodes CASNGGGNSYEQYF. The chain has TRBV11-2 and TRBJ2-7; weak D call: TRBD1 (7 bases). The CDR3 runs 14 residues. CDR1 SGHAT and CDR2 FQNNGV come from the germline V gene. V dropped 7 bases and J dropped 0 bases, with 13 bases sitting between them.

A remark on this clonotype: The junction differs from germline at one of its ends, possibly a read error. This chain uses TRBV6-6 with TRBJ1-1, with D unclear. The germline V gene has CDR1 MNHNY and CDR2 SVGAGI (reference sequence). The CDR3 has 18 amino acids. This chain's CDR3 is CASSYWMAGPGKETGAFF. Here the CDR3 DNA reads TGTGCCAGCAGTTACTGGATGGCGGGCCCTGGTAAGGAAACTGGAGCTTTCTTT.

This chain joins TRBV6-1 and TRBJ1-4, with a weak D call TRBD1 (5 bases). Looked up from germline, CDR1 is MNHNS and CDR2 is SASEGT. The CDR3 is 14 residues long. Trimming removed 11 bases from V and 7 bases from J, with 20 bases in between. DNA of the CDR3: TGTGCCTGCTGGGACCAGGGTGGCCGTGAAAAACTGTTTTTT. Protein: CACWDQGGREKLFF.